These 3 T cell receptor beta chains originate from one sample sequenced in a study of Ad26.COV2.S vaccination and SARS-CoV-2 variants. Noted treatment: over 15 received Ad26.COV2.S at low or high dose, single or two shots; roughly 5 received placebo; per-sample allocation not given. Samples came from day 63 after the first vaccine or placebo injection. The data were produced by immunoSEQ multiplex PCR, yet TCRdb's version contains in-frame clones alone and is incomplete. The profile covers under 550,000 clones, with roughly 90% appearing a single time and 12% taken by the ten largest. Sequenced here: peripheral blood, sampled in a trial of Ad26.COV2.S vaccine versus placebo. These receptors were obtained from a person aged 18-60 years who received the Ad26.COV2.S COVID-19 vaccine or a placebo.

The chain has TRBV14 and TRBJ2-7; D remains ambiguous. CDR3 size: 14 residues. V was pared by 5 bases and J by 2 bases, with 13 bases between. Germline V CDR1 and CDR2: SGHDN, FVKESK. In DNA, the CDR3 is TGTGCCAGCAGCTTTCGACCAGTTCCCTACGAGCAGTACTTC. The encoded protein is CASSFRPVPYEQYF. The variable domain in full, with the rest retrieved from reference TRBV14 and TRBJ2-7, is EAGVTQFPSHSVIEKGQTVTLRCDPISGHDNLYWYRRVMGKEIKFLLHFVKESKQDESGMPNNRFLAERTGGTYSTLKVQPAELEDSGVYFCASSFRPVPYEQYFGPGTRLTVT.

The V gene is TRBV2, the J gene TRBJ2-7; 7 positions match TRBD1. Germline lookup yields CDR1 SNHLY and CDR2 FYNNEI. This CDR3 comprises 15 residues. The trim removed 3 bases at V and 2 bases at J, leaving 7 bases unmatched. The CDR3 DNA follows: TGTGCCAGCAGTGAGCTCGGGACAGCTACCTACGAGCAGTACTTC. Its protein product is CASSELGTATYEQYF.

The rearrangement links TRBV28 to TRBJ1-1, with TRBD1 matching over 7 bases. CDR1 MDHEN and CDR2 SYDVKM come from the germline V gene. The CDR3 loop spans 13 amino acids. With 1 base clipped from V and 6 bases from J, the junction kept 2 bases outside the gene matches. CDR3 DNA: TGTGCCAGCAGTTTATCCGGACAGGCTGAAGCTTTCTTT. Amino acid sequence: CASSLSGQAEAFF.